What follows are 14 T cell receptor beta chains derived from one specimen sequenced in a study of HIV-infected patients and healthy controls. Whole blood was used without fractionation, so all unsorted peripheral T cells were included. cDNA was made from approximately 0.55 ug RNA using alpha and beta constant primers. Alpha and beta chain libraries were made separately by chain-specific third strand synthesis with multiplexing indices. TCRdb analysed the 5' RACE reads with MiXCR anew, one entry per CDR3 protein. The profile shows 10,000 or so distinct CDR3 sequences, about 8.2% of them singletons. Sample: blood. The receptors stem from an adult in good health.

By its share, this clonotype is medium-sized. The chain recombines TRBV6-5 with TRBJ2-7; 9 positions agree with TRBD1. This CDR3 contains 14 residues. Germline assignment: CDR1 MNHEY and CDR2 SVGAGI. V lost 6 bases, J lost 3 bases, and 6 bases stayed unmatched. The CDR3 protein is CASSRDRDNYEQYF. Written as DNA, the CDR3 is TGTGCCAGCAGCCGGGACAGGGACAACTACGAGCAGTACTTC.

This clonotype counts as medium-sized. This sequence joins TRBV12-3 or TRBV12-4 and TRBJ2-5, with 8 nucleotides matching TRBD1. The CDR3 is 14 residues long. With 4 bases clipped from V and 1 base from J, the junction kept 2 bases outside the gene matches. CDR3 loop: CASSSRGLQETQYF. The CDR3 DNA follows: TGTGCCAGCAGTTCCAGGGGGCTCCAAGAGACCCAGTACTTC.

This clonotype is medium-sized (0.01 to 0.1%) by share. V gene TRBV3-1 combines with J gene TRBJ1-4; 8 bases map to TRBD1. Unmatched junction bases numbered 3, after V lost 1 base and J lost 5 bases. CDR1 and CDR2 (germline): LGHDT, YNNKEL (reference sequence). The CDR3 consists of 15 residues. The DNA of the CDR3 is TGTGCCAGCAGCCAAGTCCAGGGGGCGAATGAAAAACTGTTTTTT. Protein: CASSQVQGANEKLFF.

At least ten counts were recorded for this clonotype. The chain joins TRBV28 to TRBJ1-1; tentative D call: TRBD1 (5 bases). Germline CDR1 is MDHEN and CDR2 is SYDVKM. This CDR3 is built from 13 residues. The V end lost 2 bases, the J end lost 3 bases, and 7 bases lay between the germline ends. CDR3 in DNA: TGTGCCAGCAGTTTACGGGGGTACACTGAAGCTTTCTTT. Translated, it gives CASSLRGYTEAFF.

This clonotype has a count of ten or more. The rearrangement uses TRBV7-2 and TRBJ2-1, with a weak D call TRBD1 (6 bases). Trimming shortened V by 6 bases and J by 3 bases, and 18 bases separated the two germline ends. Per the germline V gene, CDR1 is SGHTA and CDR2 is FQGNSA. This CDR3 region has 16 residues. The chain's CDR3 is CASRSKGTTNYNEQFF. CDR3 nucleotide sequence: TGTGCCAGCAGATCTAAAGGGACAACGAACTACAATGAGCAGTTCTTC.

The rearrangement links TRBV5-1 to TRBJ2-3, with 7 nucleotides matching TRBD2. CDR1 and CDR2 from the germline V gene are SGHRS and YFSETQ. CDR3 size: 14 residues. V lost 2 bases, J lost 6 bases, and 6 bases stayed unmatched. The CDR3 DNA sequence: TGCGCCAGCAGCTTTAGCCGGCGGGAGGATACGCAGTATTTT. It encodes CASSFSRREDTQYF.

This clonotype was counted a few times. The gene calls are TRBV18 and TRBJ2-7, with D perhaps TRBD1 (6 bases). This CDR3 spans 15 amino acids. V gave up 8 bases and J gave up 2 bases, with 19 bases separating them. In germline, CDR1 is KGHSH, CDR2 LQKENI. The CDR3 DNA reads TGTGCCAGCACGCTGACAGGCCCTCCGCCCTACGAGCAGTACTTC. Its protein product is CASTLTGPPPYEQYF.

This clonotype was seen at least ten times. The chain recombines TRBV14 with TRBJ1-4; 10 positions agree with TRBD1. V was pared by 4 bases and J by 7 bases, with 6 bases of the junction left unmatched. Germline V gene sequence: CDR1 SGHDN, CDR2 FVKESK. The CDR3 sequence is 15 residues long. CDR3: CASSLVGQGSEKLFF. CDR3 nucleotide sequence: TGTGCCAGCAGCCTCGTGGGACAGGGGAGTGAAAAACTGTTTTTT.

This clonotype has only a few counts. The chain is built from TRBV5-6 and TRBJ2-1, with D uncertain. This CDR3 is built from 12 residues. The V and J ends lost 0 bases and 8 bases respectively, with 6 bases between them. CDR1 is SGHDT, CDR2 YYEEEE, per germline. CDR3 in amino acids: CASSLDEYEQFF. In DNA form, the CDR3 reads TGTGCCAGCAGCTTGGATGAGTATGAGCAGTTCTTC. Based on the CDR3 plus reference TRBV5-6 and TRBJ2-1, the full variable domain is DAGVTQSPTHLIKTRGQQVTLRCSPKSGHDTVSWYQQALGQGPQFIFQYYEEEERQRGNFPDRFSGHQFPNYSSELNVNALLLGDSALYLCASSLDEYEQFFGPGTRLTVL.

The chain couples TRBV7-3 to TRBJ1-2; no clear D. The V gene's germline CDR1 is SGHTA and CDR2 FQGTGA. The length of the CDR3 is 15 residues. Trimming removed 2 bases from V and 0 bases from J, with 10 bases in between. CDR3 DNA sequence: TGTGCCAGCAGCTTATGGGTGGGATCTAACTATGGCTACACCTTC. Residues: CASSLWVGSNYGYTF.

By share, this clonotype counts as medium-sized (0.01 to 0.1%). The chain combines TRBV7-9 with TRBJ2-5, with a weak D call TRBD2 (6 bases). Deletions cut 8 bases from V and 5 bases from J, with 24 bases between. CDR1 and CDR2 from the germline V gene are SEHNR and FQNEAQ (reference sequence). CDR3 length: 16 residues. The CDR3 loop reads CASSRLDMGLVETQYF. The CDR3 region has the DNA TGTGCCAGCTCCCGACTAGATATGGGCTTGGTGGAGACCCAGTACTTC. Full variable domain (rest looked up from reference TRBV7-9 and TRBJ2-5): DTGVSQNPRHKITKRGQNVTFRCDPISEHNRLYWYRQTLGQGPEFLTYFQNEAQLEKSRLLSDRFSAERPKGSFSTLEIQRTEQGDSAMYLCASSRLDMGLVETQYFGPGTRLLVL.

Sample share makes this clonotype medium-sized. This chain connects TRBV7-9 to TRBJ2-5, with D possibly matching TRBD2 (6 bases). Deletions cut 4 bases from V and 1 base from J, with 7 bases between. Germline assignment: CDR1 SEHNR and CDR2 FQNEAQ (reference sequence). The CDR3 runs 13 residues. Here the CDR3 reads CASSWGLQETQYF. CDR3 DNA: TGTGCCAGCAGCTGGGGACTCCAAGAGACCCAGTACTTC.

The chain recombines TRBV28 with TRBJ2-5; D uncertain. Germline lookup yields CDR1 MDHEN and CDR2 SYDVKM. Trimming stripped 5 bases from V and 0 bases from J, with 13 bases between. There are 15 residues in the CDR3. The CDR3, as DNA: TGTGCCAGCAGTAAGAAGTCGTTCTACCAAGAGACCCAGTACTTC. Protein: CASSKKSFYQETQYF.

This clonotype was counted ten times or more. This rearrangement joins TRBV6-5 to TRBJ2-3; 9 nucleotides align to TRBD1. Germline V gene data show CDR1 as MNHEY and CDR2 as SVGAGI. CDR3 length: 14 residues. V lost 5 bases and J lost 8; bases outside the gene matches: 8. CDR3 amino acids: CASSAPGQGITQYF. The CDR3 DNA reads TGTGCCAGCAGTGCACCGGGACAGGGTATTACGCAGTATTTT.